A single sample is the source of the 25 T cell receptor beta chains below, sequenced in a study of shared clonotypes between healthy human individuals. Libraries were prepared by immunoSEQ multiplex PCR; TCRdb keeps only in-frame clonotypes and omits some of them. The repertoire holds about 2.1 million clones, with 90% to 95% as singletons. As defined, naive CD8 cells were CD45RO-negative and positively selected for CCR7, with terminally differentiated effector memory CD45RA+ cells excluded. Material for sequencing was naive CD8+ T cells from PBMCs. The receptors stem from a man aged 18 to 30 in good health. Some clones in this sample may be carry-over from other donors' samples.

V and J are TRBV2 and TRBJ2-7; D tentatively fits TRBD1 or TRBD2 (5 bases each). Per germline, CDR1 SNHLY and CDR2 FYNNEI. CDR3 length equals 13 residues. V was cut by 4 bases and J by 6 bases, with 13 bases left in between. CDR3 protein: CASSGGSSVEQYF. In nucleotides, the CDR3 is TGTGCCAGCAGTGGGGGGTCCAGCGTCGAGCAGTACTTC.

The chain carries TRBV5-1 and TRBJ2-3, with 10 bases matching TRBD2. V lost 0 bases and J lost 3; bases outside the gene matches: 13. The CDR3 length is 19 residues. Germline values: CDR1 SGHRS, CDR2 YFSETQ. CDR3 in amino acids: CASSLARRTSGHRTDTQYF. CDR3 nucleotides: TGCGCCAGCAGCTTGGCCCGTCGGACTAGCGGACACCGAACAGATACGCAGTATTTT.

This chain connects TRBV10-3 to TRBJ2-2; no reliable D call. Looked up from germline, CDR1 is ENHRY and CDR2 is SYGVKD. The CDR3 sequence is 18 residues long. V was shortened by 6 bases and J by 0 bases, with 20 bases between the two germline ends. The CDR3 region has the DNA TGTGCCATCAGGCCAGCACTCACCCGGCCTACGAACACCGGGGAGCTGTTTTTT. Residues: CAIRPALTRPTNTGELFF.

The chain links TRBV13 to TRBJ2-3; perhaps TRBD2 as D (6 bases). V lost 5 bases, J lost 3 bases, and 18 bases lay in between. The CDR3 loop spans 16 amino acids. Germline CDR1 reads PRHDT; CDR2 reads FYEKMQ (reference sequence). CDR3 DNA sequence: TGTGCCAGCAGCACCCCTAGCGAGGAGGAGACAGATACGCAGTATTTT. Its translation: CASSTPSEEETDTQYF.

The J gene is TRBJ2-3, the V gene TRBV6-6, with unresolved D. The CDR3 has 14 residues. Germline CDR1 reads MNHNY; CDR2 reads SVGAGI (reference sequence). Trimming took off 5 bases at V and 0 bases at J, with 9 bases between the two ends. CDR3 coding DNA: TGTGCCAGCAGTGCCGCGAAAAGCACAGATACGCAGTATTTT. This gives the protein CASSAAKSTDTQYF.

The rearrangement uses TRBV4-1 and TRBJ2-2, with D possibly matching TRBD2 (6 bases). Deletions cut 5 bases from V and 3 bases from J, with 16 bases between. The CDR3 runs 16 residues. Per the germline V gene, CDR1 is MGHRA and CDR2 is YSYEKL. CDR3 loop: CASSFNAGPYTGELFF. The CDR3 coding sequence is TGCGCCAGCAGCTTTAACGCGGGACCGTACACCGGGGAGCTGTTTTTT.

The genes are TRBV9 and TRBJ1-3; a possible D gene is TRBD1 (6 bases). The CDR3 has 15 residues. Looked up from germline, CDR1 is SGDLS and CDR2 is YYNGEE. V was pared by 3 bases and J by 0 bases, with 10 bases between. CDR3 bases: TGTGCCAGCAGCGCGGAGGGGGGCTCTGGAAACACCATATATTTT. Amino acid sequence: CASSAEGGSGNTIYF.

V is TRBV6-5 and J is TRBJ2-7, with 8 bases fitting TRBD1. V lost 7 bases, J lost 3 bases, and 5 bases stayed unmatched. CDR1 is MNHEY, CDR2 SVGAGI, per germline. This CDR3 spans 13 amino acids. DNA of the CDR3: TGTGCCAGCAACCCTACAGGGGGCTACGAGCAGTACTTC. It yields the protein CASNPTGGYEQYF.

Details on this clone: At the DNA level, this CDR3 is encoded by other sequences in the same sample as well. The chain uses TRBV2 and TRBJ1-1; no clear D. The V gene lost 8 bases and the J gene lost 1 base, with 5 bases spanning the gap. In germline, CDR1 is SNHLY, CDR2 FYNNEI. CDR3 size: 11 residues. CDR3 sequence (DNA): TGTGCCAGCGGTGGGAACACTGAAGCTTTCTTT. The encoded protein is CASGGNTEAFF.

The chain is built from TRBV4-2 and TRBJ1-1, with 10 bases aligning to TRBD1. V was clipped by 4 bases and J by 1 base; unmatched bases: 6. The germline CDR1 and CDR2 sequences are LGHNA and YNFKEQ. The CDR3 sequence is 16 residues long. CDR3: CASSPTGGAGNTEAFF. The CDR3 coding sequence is TGTGCCAGCAGCCCGACAGGGGGCGCAGGGAACACTGAAGCTTTCTTT.

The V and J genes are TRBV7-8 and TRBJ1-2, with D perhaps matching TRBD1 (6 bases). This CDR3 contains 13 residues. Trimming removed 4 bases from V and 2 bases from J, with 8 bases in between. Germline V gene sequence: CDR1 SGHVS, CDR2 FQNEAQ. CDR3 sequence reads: CASSYGQNYGYTF. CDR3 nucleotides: TGTGCCAGCAGCTACGGACAGAACTATGGCTACACCTTC.

CDR3 sequence: CASRDGTGSYEQYF. The CDR3, as DNA: TGTGCCAGCAGGGACGGGACAGGAAGCTACGAGCAGTACTTC. This sequence joins TRBV2 and TRBJ2-7, with TRBD1 matching 8 bases. V trimming: 6 bases; J trimming: 3 bases; junction bases outside the gene matches: 7. Germline V gene lookup returns CDR1 SNHLY and CDR2 FYNNEI. The CDR3 loop spans 14 amino acids.

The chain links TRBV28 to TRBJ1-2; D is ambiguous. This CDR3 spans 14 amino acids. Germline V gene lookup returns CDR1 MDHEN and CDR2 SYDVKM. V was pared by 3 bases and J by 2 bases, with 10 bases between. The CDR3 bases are TGTGCCAGCAGTTTGTTGCCGGTGAACTATGGCTACACCTTC. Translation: CASSLLPVNYGYTF.

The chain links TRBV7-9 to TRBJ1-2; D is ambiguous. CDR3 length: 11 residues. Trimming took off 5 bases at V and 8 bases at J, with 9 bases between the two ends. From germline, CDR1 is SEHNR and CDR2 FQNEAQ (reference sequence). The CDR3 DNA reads TGTGCCAGCAGCCCGAACTGGGGCTACACCTTC. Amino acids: CASSPNWGYTF.

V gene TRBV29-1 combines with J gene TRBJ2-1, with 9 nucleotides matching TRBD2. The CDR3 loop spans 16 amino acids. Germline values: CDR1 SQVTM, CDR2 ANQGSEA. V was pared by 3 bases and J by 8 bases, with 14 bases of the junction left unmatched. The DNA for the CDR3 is TGCAGCGTTGATCATCGCGGGACTAGCAGGTCGGATGAGCAGTTCTTC. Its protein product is CSVDHRGTSRSDEQFF.

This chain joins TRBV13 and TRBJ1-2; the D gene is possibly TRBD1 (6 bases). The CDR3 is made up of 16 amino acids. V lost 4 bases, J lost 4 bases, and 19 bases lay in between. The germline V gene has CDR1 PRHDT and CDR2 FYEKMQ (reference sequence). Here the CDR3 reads CASSSTPGGAVYGYTF. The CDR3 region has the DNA TGTGCCAGCAGCTCGACCCCCGGGGGGGCCGTCTATGGCTACACCTTC.

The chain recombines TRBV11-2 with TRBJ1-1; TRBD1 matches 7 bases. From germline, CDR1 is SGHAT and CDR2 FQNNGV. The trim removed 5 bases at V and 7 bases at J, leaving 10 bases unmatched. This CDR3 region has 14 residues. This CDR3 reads CASSPYRGGFEAFF. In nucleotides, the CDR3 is TGTGCCAGCAGCCCTTACAGGGGTGGTTTTGAAGCTTTCTTT.

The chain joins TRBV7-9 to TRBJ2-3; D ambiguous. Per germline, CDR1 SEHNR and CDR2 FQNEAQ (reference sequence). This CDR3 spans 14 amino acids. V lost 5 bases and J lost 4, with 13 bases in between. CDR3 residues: CASSPTEIPDTQYF. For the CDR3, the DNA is TGTGCCAGCAGCCCCACAGAGATACCAGATACGCAGTATTTT.

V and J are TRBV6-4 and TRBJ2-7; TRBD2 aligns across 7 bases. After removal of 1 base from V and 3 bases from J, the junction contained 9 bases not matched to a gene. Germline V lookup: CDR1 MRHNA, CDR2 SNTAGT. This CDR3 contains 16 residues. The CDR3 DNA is TGTGCCAGCAGTGACTTCTTCCAACTAGCGAACTACGAGCAGTACTTC. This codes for CASSDFFQLANYEQYF.

The CDR3 DNA is TGTGCCAGCCAGCGGAGCTCTAATGAAAAACTGTTTTTT. Amino acid sequence: CASQRSSNEKLFF. The chain links TRBV13 to TRBJ1-4; D gene uncertain. The CDR3 is 13 amino acids. Trimming took 8 bases from V and 3 from J, leaving 10 bases between them. Germline V gene sequence: CDR1 PRHDT, CDR2 FYEKMQ (reference sequence).

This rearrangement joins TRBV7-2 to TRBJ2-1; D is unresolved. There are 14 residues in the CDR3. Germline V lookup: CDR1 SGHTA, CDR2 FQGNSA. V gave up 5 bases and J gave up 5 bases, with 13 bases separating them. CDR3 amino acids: CASSPIGAHNEQFF. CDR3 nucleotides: TGTGCCAGCAGCCCCATTGGCGCTCACAATGAGCAGTTCTTC.

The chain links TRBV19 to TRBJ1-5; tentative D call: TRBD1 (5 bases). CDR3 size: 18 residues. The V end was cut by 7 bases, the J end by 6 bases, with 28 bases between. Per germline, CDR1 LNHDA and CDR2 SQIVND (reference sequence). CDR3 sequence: CASNSQGRRESWGQPQHF. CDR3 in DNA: TGTGCCAGTAATAGTCAGGGTCGGCGTGAGTCTTGGGGTCAGCCCCAGCATTTT.

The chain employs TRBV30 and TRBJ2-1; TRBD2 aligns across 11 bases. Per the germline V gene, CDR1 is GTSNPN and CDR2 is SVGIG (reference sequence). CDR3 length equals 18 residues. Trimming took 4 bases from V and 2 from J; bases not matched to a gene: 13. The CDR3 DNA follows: TGTGCCTGGACCATCTCCGGGACTAGCGGCAATGCCTACAATGAGCAGTTCTTC. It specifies CAWTISGTSGNAYNEQFF.

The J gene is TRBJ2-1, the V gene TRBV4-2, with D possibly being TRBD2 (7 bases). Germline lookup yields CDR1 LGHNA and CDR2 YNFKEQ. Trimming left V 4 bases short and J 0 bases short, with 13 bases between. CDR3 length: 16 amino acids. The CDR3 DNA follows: TGTGCCAGCAGCCTAAGGGGGGGGAGCTCCTACAATGAGCAGTTCTTC. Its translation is CASSLRGGSSYNEQFF.

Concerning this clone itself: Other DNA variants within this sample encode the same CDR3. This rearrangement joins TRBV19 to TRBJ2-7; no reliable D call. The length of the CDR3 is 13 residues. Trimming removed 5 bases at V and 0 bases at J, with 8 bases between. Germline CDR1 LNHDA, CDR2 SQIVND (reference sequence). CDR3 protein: CASSPRGSYEQYF. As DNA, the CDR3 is TGTGCCAGTAGTCCCCGAGGCTCCTACGAGCAGTACTTC.